This TCR beta chain emerged from a study of CD8 T cells in Susac syndrome. From blood CD8+ and CD4+ T cells, TCR beta sequences were generated. Those who served as multiple sclerosis controls were treatment-naive patients with stable or active relapsing-remitting disease. In contrast to the negatively isolated CD8+ and CD4+ T cells, TEMRA cells were FACS-enriched. In germline, CDR1 is MNHNY, CDR2 SVGAGI (reference sequence). The CDR3 is 14 amino acids. Trimming removed 5 bases at V and 6 bases at J, with 17 bases between. With random hexamers, reverse transcription was performed on about 0.5 to 1 ug of RNA. The immunoSEQ assay covered 54 Vbeta and 13 Jbeta segments for CDR3. TCRdb called the immunoSEQ multiplex PCR reads again in MiXCR, with one record for every CDR3 protein. The sample has 180,000 or so distinct CDR3 sequences, about 94% seen once.

The chain recombines TRBV6-6 with TRBJ2-7; D might be TRBD1 (6 bases). The sample consisted of CD4+ T cells from PBMCs. The receptor's source is a human donor with multiple sclerosis. The CDR3 coding sequence is TGTGCCAGCAGTCCCTCACCCACAGGGTTCGAGCAGTACTTC. Translating gives CASSPSPTGFEQYF.